The source of this T cell receptor beta chain is a study of cytomegalovirus exposure and HLA in healthy donors. Whole-study findings and limits: It was reported in a later analysis that an Asian-associated ancestry cluster showed fewer N-insertions than the approximately 670-donor mean. Under 20,000 TCR beta sequences were associated with HLA alleles at 0.05 false discovery rate in a later analysis.

This CDR3 has 13 amino acids. V shed 3 bases and J shed 2 bases, with 7 bases lying between them. Germline V CDR1 and CDR2: LNHDA, SQIVND (reference sequence). The PCR employed 60 Vbeta primers together with 13 Jbeta primers. Authors' analysis steps: The count from a later analysis was tens of millions of unique TCR beta chains, approximately 9.9 million of them shared. Clones were sequenced by immunoSEQ multiplex PCR, and TCRdb holds only the in-frame ones, with some missing. V, J and clone size are taken as reported in that table, and D and trimming were inferred from the DNA itself. Here the sample spans 95,000 to 150,000 clones, over 60% being singletons. Worth noting for this clone: No antigen is known for it. The sample contains more than one DNA sequence encoding this CDR3.

The TCR sequence derives from a human donor in good health. Specimen: PBMCs. V usage is TRBV19 and J usage is TRBJ1-1, with D perhaps matching TRBD1 (5 bases). CDR3: CASSIRGNTEAFF. In DNA form, the CDR3 reads TGTGCCAGTAGTATTAGGGGAAACACTGAAGCTTTCTTT.